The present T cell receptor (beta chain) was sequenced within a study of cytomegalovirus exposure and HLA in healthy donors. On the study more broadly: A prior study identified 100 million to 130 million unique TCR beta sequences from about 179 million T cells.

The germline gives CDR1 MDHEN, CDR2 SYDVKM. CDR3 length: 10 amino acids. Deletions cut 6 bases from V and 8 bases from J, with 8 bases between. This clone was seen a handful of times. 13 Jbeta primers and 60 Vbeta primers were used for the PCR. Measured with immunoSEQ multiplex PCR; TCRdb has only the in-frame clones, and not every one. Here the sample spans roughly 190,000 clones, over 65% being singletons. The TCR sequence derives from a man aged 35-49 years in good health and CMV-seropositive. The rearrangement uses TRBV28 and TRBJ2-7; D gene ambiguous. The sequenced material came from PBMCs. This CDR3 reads CASSHTQQYF. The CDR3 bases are TGTGCCAGCAGCCACACCCAGCAGTACTTC.